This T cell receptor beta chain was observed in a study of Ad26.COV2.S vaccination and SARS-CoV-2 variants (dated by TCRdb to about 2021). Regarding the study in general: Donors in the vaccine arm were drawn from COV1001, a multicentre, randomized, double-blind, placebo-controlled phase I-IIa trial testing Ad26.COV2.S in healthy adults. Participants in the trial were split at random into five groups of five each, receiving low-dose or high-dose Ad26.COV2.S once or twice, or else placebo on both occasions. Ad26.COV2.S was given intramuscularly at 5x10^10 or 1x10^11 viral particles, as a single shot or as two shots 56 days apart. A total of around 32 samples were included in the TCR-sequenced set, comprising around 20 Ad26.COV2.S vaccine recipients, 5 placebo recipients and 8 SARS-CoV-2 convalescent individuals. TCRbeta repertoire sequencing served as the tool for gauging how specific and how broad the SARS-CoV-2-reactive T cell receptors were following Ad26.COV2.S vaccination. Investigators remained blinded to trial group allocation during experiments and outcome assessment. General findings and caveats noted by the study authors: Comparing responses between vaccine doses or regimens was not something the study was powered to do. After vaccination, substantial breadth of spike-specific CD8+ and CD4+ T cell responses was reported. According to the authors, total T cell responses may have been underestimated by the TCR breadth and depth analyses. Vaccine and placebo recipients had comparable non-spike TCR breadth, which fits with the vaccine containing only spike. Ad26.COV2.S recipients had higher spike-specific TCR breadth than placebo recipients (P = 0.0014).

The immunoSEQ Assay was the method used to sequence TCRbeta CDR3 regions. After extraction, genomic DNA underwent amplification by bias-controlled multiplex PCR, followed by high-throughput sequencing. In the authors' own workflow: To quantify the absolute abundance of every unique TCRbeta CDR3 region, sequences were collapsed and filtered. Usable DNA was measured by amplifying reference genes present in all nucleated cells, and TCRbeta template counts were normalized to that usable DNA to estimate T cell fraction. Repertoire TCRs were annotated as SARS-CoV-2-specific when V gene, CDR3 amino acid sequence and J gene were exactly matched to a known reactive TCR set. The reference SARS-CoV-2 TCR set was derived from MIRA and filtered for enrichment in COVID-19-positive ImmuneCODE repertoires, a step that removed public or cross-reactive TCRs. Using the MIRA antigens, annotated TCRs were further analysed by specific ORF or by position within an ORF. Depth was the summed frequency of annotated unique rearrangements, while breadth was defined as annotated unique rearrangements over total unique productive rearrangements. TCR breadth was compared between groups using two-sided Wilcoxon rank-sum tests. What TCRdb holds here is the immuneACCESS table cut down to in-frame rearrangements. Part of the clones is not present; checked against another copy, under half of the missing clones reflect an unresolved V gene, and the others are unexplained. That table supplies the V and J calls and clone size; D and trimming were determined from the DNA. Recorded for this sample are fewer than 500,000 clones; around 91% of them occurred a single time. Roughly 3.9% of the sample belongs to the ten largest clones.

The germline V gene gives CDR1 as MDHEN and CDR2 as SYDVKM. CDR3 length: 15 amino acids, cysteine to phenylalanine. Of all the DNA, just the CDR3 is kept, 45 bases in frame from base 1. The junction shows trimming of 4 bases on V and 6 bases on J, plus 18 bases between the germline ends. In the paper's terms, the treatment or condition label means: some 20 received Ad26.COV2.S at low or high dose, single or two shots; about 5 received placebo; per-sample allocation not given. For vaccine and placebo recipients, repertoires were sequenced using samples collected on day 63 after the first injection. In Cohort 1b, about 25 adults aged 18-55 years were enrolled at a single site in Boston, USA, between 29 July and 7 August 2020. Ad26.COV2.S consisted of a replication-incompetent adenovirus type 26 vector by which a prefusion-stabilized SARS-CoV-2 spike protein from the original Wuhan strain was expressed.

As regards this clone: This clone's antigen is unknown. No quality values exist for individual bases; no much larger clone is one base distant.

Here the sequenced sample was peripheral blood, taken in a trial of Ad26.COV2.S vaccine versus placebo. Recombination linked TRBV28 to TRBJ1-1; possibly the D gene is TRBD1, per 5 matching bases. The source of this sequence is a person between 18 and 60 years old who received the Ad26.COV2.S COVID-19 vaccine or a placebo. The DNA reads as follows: TGTGCCAGCAGTTCCGGATCCAGGGAAGGCGCTGAAGCTTTCTTT. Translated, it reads CASSSGSREGAEAFF.